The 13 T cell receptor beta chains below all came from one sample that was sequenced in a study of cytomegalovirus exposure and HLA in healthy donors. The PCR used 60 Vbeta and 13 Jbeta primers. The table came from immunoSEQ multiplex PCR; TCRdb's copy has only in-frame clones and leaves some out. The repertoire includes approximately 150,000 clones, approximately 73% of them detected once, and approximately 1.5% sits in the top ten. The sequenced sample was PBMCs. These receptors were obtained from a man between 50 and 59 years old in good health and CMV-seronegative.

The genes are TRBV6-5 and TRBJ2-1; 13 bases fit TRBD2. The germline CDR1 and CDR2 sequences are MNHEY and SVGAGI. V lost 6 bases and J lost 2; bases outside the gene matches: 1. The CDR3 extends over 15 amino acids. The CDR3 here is CASRLAGGPYNEQFF. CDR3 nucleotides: TGTGCCAGCAGACTAGCGGGGGGGCCCTACAATGAGCAGTTCTTC.

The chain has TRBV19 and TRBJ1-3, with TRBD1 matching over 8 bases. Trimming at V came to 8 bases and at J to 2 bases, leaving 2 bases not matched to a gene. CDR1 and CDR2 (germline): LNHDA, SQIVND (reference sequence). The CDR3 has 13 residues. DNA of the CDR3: TGTGCCAGTTCGACAGGGGCTGGAAACACCATATATTTT. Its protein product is CASSTGAGNTIYF. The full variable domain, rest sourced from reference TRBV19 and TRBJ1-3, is DGGITQSPKYLFRKEGQNVTLSCEQNLNHDAMYWYRQDPGQGLRLIYYSQIVNDFQKGDIAEGYSVSREKKESFPLTVTSAQKNPTAFYLCASSTGAGNTIYFGEGSWLTVV.

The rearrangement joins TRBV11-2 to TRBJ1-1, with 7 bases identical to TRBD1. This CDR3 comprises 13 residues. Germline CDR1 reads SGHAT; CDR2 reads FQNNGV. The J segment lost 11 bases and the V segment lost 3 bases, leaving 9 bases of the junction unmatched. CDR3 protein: CASSFGTVEAAFF. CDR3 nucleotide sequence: TGTGCCAGCAGCTTCGGGACAGTAGAAGCGGCTTTCTTT.

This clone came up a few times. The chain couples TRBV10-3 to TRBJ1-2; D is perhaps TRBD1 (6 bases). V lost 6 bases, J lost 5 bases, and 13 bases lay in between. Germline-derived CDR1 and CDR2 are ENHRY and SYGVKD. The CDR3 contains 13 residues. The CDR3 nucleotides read TGTGCCATCAGCGCCGGACAGCCATATGGCTACACCTTC. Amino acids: CAISAGQPYGYTF.

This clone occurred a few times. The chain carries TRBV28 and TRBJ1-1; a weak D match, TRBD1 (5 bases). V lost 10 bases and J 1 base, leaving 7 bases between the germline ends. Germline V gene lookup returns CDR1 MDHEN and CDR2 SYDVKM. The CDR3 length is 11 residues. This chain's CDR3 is CATTGNTEAFF. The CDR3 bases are TGTGCCACCACAGGGAACACTGAAGCTTTCTTT.

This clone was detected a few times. The CDR3 DNA reads as TGTGCCAGCAGTTGGGGACAGATGAACACTGAAGCTTTCTTT. Translation: CASSWGQMNTEAFF. The chain carries TRBV28 and TRBJ1-1, with 7 nucleotides matching TRBD1. Trimming cost V 4 bases and J 0 bases; bases outside gene matches: 2. The CDR3 contains 14 residues. In germline, CDR1 is MDHEN, CDR2 SYDVKM.

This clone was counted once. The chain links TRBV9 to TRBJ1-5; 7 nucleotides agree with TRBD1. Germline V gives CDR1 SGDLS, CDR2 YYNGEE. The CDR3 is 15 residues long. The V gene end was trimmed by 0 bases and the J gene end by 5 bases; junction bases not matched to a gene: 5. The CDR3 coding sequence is TGTGCCAGCAGCGTAGGACAGGGACTTGATCAGCCCCAGCATTTT. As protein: CASSVGQGLDQPQHF. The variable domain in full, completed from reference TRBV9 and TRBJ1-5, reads DSGVTQTPKHLITATGQRVTLRCSPRSGDLSVYWYQQSLDQGLQFLIQYYNGEERAKGNILERFSAQQFPDLHSELNLSSLELGDSALYFCASSVGQGLDQPQHFGDGTRLSIL.

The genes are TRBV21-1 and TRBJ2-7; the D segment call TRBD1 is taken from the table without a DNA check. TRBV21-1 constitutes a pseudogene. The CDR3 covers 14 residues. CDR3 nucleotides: TGTGCCAGCAGCAAACCAGACAGGGTATCCGAGCAGTACTTC. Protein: CASSKPDRVSEQYF.

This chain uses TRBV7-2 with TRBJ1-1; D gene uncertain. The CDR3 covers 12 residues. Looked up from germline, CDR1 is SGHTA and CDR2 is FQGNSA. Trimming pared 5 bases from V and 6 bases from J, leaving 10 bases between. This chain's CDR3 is CASSPQRAEAFF. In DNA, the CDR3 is TGTGCCAGCAGCCCCCAGCGGGCTGAAGCTTTCTTT.

CDR3 in DNA: TGTGCCAGCAGGACCCGGACAGGGGGCAACACTGAAGCTTTCTTT. Protein sequence: CASRTRTGGNTEAFF. The chain joins TRBV2 to TRBJ1-1, with 11 nucleotides matching TRBD1. The CDR3 is 15 residues long. Per germline, CDR1 SNHLY and CDR2 FYNNEI. With 6 bases clipped from V and 2 bases from J, the junction kept 5 bases outside the gene matches.

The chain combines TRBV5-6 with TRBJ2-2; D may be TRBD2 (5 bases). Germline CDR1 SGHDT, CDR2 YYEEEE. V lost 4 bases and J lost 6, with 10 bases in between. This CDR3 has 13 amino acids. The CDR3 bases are TGTGCCAGCAGCGAAGGGAGTGCCGGGGAGCTGTTTTTT. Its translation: CASSEGSAGELFF.

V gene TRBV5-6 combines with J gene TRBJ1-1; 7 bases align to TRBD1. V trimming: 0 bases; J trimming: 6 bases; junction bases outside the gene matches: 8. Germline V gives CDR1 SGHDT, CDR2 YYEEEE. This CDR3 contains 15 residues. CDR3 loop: CASSLVDRRKAEAFF. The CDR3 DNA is TGTGCCAGCAGCTTGGTGGACAGGCGAAAGGCTGAAGCTTTCTTT.

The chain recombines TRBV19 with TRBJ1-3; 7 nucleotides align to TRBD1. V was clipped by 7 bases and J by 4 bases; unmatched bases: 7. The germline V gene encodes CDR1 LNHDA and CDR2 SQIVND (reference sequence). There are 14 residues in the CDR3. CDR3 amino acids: CASTTQGTGNTIYF. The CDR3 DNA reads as TGTGCCAGTACCACACAGGGGACGGGAAACACCATATATTTT.